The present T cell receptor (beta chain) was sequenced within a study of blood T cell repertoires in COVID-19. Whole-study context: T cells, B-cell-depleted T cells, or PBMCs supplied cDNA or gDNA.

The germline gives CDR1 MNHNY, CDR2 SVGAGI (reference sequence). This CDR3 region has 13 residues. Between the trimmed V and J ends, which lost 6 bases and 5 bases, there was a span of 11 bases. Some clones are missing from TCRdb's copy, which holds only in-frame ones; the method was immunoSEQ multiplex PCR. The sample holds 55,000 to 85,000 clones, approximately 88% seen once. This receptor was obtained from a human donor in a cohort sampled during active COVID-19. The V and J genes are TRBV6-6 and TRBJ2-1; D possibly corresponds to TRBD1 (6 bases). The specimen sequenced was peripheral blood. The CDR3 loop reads CASSKQGHNEQFF. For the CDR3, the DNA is TGTGCCAGCAGCAAACAGGGTCACAATGAGCAGTTCTTC.